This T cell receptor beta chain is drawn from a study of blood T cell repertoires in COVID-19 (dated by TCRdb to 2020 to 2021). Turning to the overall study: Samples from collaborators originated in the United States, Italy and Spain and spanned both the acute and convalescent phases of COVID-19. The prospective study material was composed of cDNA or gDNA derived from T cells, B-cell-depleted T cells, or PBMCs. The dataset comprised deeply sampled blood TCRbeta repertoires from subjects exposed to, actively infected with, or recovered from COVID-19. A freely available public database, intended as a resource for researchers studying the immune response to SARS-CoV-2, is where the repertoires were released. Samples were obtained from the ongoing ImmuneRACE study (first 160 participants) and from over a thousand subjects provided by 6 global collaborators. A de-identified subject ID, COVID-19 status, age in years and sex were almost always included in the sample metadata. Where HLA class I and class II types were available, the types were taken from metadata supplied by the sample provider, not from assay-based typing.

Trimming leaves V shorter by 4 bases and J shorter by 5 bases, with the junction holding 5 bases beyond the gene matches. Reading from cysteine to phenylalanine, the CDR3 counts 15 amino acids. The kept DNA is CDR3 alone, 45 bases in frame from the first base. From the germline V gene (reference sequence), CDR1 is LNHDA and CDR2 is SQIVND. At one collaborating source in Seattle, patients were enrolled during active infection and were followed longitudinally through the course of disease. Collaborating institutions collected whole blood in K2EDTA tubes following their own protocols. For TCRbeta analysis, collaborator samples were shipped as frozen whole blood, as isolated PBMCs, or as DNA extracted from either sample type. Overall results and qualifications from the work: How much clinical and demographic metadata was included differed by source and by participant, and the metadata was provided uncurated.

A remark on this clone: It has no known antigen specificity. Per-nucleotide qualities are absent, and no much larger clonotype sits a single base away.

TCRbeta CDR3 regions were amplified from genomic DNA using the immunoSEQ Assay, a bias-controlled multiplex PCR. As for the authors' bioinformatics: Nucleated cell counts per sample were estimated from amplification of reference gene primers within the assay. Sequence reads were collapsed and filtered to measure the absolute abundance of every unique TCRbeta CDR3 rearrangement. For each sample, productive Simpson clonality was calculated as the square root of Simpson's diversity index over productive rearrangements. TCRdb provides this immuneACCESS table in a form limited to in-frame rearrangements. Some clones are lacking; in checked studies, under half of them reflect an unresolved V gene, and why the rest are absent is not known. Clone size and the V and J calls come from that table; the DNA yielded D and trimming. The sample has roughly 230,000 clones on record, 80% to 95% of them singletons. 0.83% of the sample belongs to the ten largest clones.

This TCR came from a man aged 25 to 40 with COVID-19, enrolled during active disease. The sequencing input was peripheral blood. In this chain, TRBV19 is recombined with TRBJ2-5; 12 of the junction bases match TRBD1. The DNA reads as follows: TGTGCCAGTAGTAAGGGGACAGGGGGCTGGGAGACCCAGTACTTC. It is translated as CASSKGTGGWETQYF.